This T cell receptor beta chain comes out of a study of T cells in localized non-small cell lung cancer. General study findings and limits: Adjacent lung exhibited a median of about 56 among the 100 most abundant tumor clones. Because sequencing included only one region (of the tumor), heterogeneity remains possible. Among the tissues sampled, uninvolved adjacent lung had the highest T cell clonality, above tumor.

A word on this clone: Its antigen is not identified.

Using immunoSEQ multiplex PCR, the repertoire was profiled, and TCRdb retains in-frame clones only, with some absent. Of tens of thousands of clones detected, roughly 83% appear once; the ten largest clones hold almost 8%. Looked up from germline, CDR1 is SQVTM and CDR2 is ANQGSEA. V lost 3 bases and J 2 bases, leaving 7 bases between the germline ends. This CDR3 comprises 12 residues. This receptor was identified in a man between 40 and 69 years old with stage II lung adenocarcinoma. The sample here was PBMCs, taken before any cancer treatment. The chain carries TRBV29-1 and TRBJ1-2; D not certain. The DNA for the CDR3 is TGCAGCGTTGACCCAGAGAACTATGGCTACACCTTC. Translation gives CSVDPENYGYTF.